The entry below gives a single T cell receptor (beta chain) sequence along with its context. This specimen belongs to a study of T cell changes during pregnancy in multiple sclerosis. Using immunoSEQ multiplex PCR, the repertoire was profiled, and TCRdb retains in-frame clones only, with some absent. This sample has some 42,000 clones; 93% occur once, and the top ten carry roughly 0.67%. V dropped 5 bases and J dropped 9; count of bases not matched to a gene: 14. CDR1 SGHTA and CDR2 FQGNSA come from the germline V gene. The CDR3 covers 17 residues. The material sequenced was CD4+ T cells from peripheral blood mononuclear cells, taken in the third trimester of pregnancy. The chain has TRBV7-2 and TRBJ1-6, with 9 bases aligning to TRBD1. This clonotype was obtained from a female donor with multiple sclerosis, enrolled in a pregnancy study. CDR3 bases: TGTGCCAGCAGCCTCAAACCTCCGGGACAGGGAACTTCACCCCTCCACTTT. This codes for CASSLKPPGQGTSPLHF.